A single sample gave rise to the 25 T cell receptor beta chains below, sequenced in a study of identical twins' blood T cells (dated by TCRdb to about 2013). Libraries were constructed by 5' RACE. The listed sequencing device is Illumina Genome Analyzer IIx. TCRdb handled the public reads itself, with Q25 trimming in fastp and clone calling in MiXCR, and kept productive beta chains. One record per CDR3 amino acid sequence lists the most common genes and DNA. The sample includes 350,000 to 400,000 distinct CDR3 sequences, with over 25% observed a single time. 5.5% to 6.5% of the sample goes to the ten largest clones. The specimen was PBMCs. These receptors all stem from a woman aged 18-55 years in good health.

The chain has TRBV7-9 and TRBJ2-3; D ambiguous. This CDR3 contains 16 residues. Germline values: CDR1 SEHNR, CDR2 FQNEAQ (reference sequence). V shed 5 bases and J shed 2 bases, with 17 bases lying between them. CDR3 sequence (DNA): TGTGCCAGCAGCCCGCCGGCCAGAGTAGACACAGATACGCAGTATTTT. It is translated as CASSPPARVDTDTQYF.

This clonotype was detected only a few times. This chain joins TRBV7-8 and TRBJ2-1; TRBD2 aligns across 7 bases. CDR3 length: 14 residues. Germline values: CDR1 SGHVS, CDR2 FQNEAQ. V gave up 6 bases and J gave up 11 bases; unmatched junction bases: 13. CDR3 in amino acids: CASSSPRKLAQQFF. Here the CDR3 DNA reads TGTGCCAGCAGTTCCCCAAGAAAACTAGCGCAGCAGTTCTTC.

V gene TRBV10-3 combines with J gene TRBJ2-2; tentative D call: TRBD1 (6 bases). V was clipped by 8 bases and J by 1 base, with 14 bases between them. CDR3 length: 15 amino acids. Germline V lookup: CDR1 ENHRY, CDR2 SYGVKD. CDR3 residues: CAIGPQGLNTGELFF. The DNA for the CDR3 is TGTGCCATCGGCCCACAGGGATTGAACACCGGGGAGCTGTTTTTT.

This chain uses TRBV7-9 with TRBJ2-7; D is perhaps TRBD2 (6 bases). The germline V gene has CDR1 SEHNR and CDR2 FQNEAQ (reference sequence). This CDR3 has 15 residues. Trimming removed 2 bases from V and 7 bases from J, with 18 bases in between. The CDR3: CASSLFAGRISEQYF. The CDR3 region has the DNA TGTGCCAGCAGCTTATTCGCGGGGCGCATCTCTGAGCAGTACTTC.

This chain's CDR3 is CASGRVYTGELFF. The CDR3 nucleotides read TGTGCCAGCGGTCGGGTTTACACCGGGGAGCTGTTTTTT. This sequence joins TRBV2 and TRBJ2-2; D call uncertain. This CDR3 is built from 13 residues. Trimming shortened V by 8 bases and J by 3 bases, and 10 bases separated the two germline ends. The germline CDR1 and CDR2 sequences are SNHLY and FYNNEI.

There are many counts of this clonotype. The chain carries TRBV28 and TRBJ2-3; 8 bases are shared with TRBD2. Germline CDR1 is MDHEN and CDR2 is SYDVKM. CDR3 size: 14 residues. The J segment lost 3 bases and the V segment lost 7 bases, leaving 6 bases of the junction unmatched. DNA of the CDR3: TGTGCCAGCATCAGCGGGAGTGGTACAGATACGCAGTATTTT. Protein sequence: CASISGSGTDTQYF.

Details on this clonotype: This may come from a read error, since a much larger clone is one base off. The V call is TRBV27, the J call TRBJ1-5; TRBD1 might be the D (6 bases). Germline V lookup: CDR1 MNHEY, CDR2 SMNVEV (reference sequence). The germline V and J ends were trimmed by 5 bases and 7 bases, with 21 bases remaining between them. The CDR3 consists of 16 residues. The CDR3 nucleotides are TGTGCCAGCAGTCCTAGGGGAGGGGGGGGTCGCCAGCCCCAGCATTTT. Residues: CASSPRGGGGRQPQHF.

This CDR3 is CSARDATNYGYTF. The CDR3 DNA reads as TGCAGTGCTAGAGATGCTACTAACTATGGCTACACCTTC. V and J are TRBV20-1 and TRBJ1-2; D not certain. Trimming stripped 0 bases from V and 0 bases from J, with 5 bases between. The CDR3 is made up of 13 amino acids. The germline CDR1 and CDR2 sequences are DFQATT and SNEGSKA (reference sequence).

This sequence joins TRBV12-3 or TRBV12-4 and TRBJ1-2; possible D gene TRBD1, 6 bases. V lost 2 bases and J lost 7, with 14 bases in between. This CDR3 is built from 14 residues. The CDR3 region has the DNA TGTGCCAGCAGTTTATCCGGGACAATCGGTGGCTACACCTTC. This translates into CASSLSGTIGGYTF.

This clonotype has at least ten counts. The rearrangement uses TRBV6-6 and TRBJ2-2; 7 bases match TRBD1. The CDR3 is 15 residues long. Per the germline V gene, CDR1 is MNHNY and CDR2 is SVGAGI (reference sequence). The J segment lost 1 base and the V segment lost 6 bases, leaving 5 bases of the junction unmatched. The CDR3: CASSNRGQNTGELFF. The DNA for the CDR3 is TGTGCCAGCAGCAACAGGGGACAGAACACCGGGGAGCTGTTTTTT.

The chain joins TRBV7-9 to TRBJ1-1, with D maybe TRBD1 (5 bases). Germline loops: CDR1 SEHNR, CDR2 FQNEAQ (reference sequence). The germline V and J ends were trimmed by 5 bases and 0 bases, with 10 bases remaining between them. The CDR3 loop spans 14 amino acids. CDR3 DNA: TGTGCCAGCAGCCTGCGACAGATGAACACTGAAGCTTTCTTT. This translates into CASSLRQMNTEAFF.

The table lists this clonotype with a few counts. This chain joins TRBV7-9 and TRBJ2-3; D gene ambiguous. This CDR3 has 11 amino acids. The V gene lost 6 bases and the J gene lost 4 bases, with 5 bases spanning the gap. CDR1 is SEHNR and CDR2 is FQNEAQ in the germline V gene (reference sequence). The CDR3 sequence: CASRAADTQYF. CDR3 sequence (DNA): TGTGCCAGCAGGGCGGCAGATACGCAGTATTTT.

The table lists this clonotype with a few counts. This sequence joins TRBV20-1 and TRBJ2-1; possibly TRBD2 for D (6 bases). There are 14 residues in the CDR3. Germline V gene sequence: CDR1 DFQATT, CDR2 SNEGSKA (reference sequence). V lost 3 bases and J lost 9, with 18 bases in between. CDR3 sequence reads: CSAREGGFDSEQFF. The DNA of the CDR3 is TGCAGTGCTAGGGAGGGTGGGTTTGACAGTGAGCAGTTCTTC.

This clonotype was detected only a few times. The CDR3 DNA reads TGCGCCAGCAGCTTGGCTGGGGAATCACCCCTCCACTTT. It encodes CASSLAGESPLHF. This rearrangement joins TRBV5-1 to TRBJ1-6; D unresolved. The CDR3 length is 13 residues. V lost 0 bases to trimming and J lost 10 bases, with 8 bases between them. CDR1 is SGHRS and CDR2 is YFSETQ in the germline V gene.

The V call is TRBV5-1, the J call TRBJ1-2, with D hard to call. Trimming removed 4 bases at V and 9 bases at J, with 10 bases between. Germline CDR1 SGHRS, CDR2 YFSETQ. The CDR3 runs to 11 residues. CDR3 sequence: CASSHDTRYTF. CDR3 coding DNA: TGCGCCAGCAGCCATGACACCCGCTACACCTTC.

This clonotype was seen at least ten times. The chain recombines TRBV7-6 with TRBJ2-7, with D possibly matching TRBD2 (6 bases). The ends were cut back, 1 base at V and 4 bases at J, with 11 bases in the middle. Per the germline V gene, CDR1 is SGHVS and CDR2 is FNYEAQ. There are 14 residues in the CDR3. In nucleotides, the CDR3 is TGTGCCAGCAGCTTAGTTTTCGGGGGATACGAGCAGTACTTC. It specifies CASSLVFGGYEQYF.

This clonotype was seen a few times. V is TRBV7-2 and J is TRBJ2-2; D call uncertain. V lost 6 bases, J lost 3 bases, and 11 bases lay in between. The V gene's germline CDR1 is SGHTA and CDR2 FQGNSA. CDR3 length: 14 amino acids. CDR3 residues: CASSIAPYTGELFF. The CDR3 DNA follows: TGTGCCAGCAGTATAGCCCCCTACACCGGGGAGCTGTTTTTT.

This clonotype was seen a few times. CDR3 DNA sequence: TGCAGTGCTAGTAGGCTAGCGGGAGGTCGCTACGAGCAGTACTTC. Translating it yields CSASRLAGGRYEQYF. The genes are TRBV20-1 and TRBJ2-7; 11 bases agree with TRBD2. The CDR3 contains 15 residues. The germline CDR1 and CDR2 sequences are DFQATT and SNEGSKA (reference sequence). J was trimmed by 3 bases and V by 3 bases; bases with no gene match: 7.

The rearrangement uses TRBV5-5 and TRBJ1-1; 8 nucleotides match TRBD1. V shed 4 bases and J 2 bases; nucleotides not matched to a gene: 7. CDR1 is SGHKS and CDR2 is YYEKEE in the germline V gene (reference sequence). This CDR3 is built from 15 residues. DNA for the CDR3: TGTGCCAGCAGCGTTTTACAGGGGGGCAACACTGAAGCTTTCTTT. Its protein is CASSVLQGGNTEAFF.

The chain is built from TRBV9 and TRBJ1-2; TRBD1 matches at 7 bases. This CDR3 has 11 residues. The germline gives CDR1 SGDLS, CDR2 YYNGEE. V shed 3 bases and J 11 bases; nucleotides not matched to a gene: 4. The CDR3 nucleotides are TGTGCCAGCAGCGCCCCGACAGGGTACACCTTC. Residues: CASSAPTGYTF.

The chain recombines TRBV12-5 with TRBJ1-5, with D maybe TRBD1 (6 bases). V gave up 7 bases and J gave up 6 bases, with 19 bases separating them. The CDR3 contains 15 residues. CDR1 and CDR2 (germline): LGHNT, FRNRAP. As DNA, the CDR3 is TGTGCTAGTGCCCCGGGACATTTCCAAGGTCAGCCCCAGCATTTT. Its translation is CASAPGHFQGQPQHF.

The V call is TRBV19, the J call TRBJ2-2; the D is unclear. In germline, CDR1 is LNHDA, CDR2 SQIVND (reference sequence). CDR3 length: 13 amino acids. The V and J ends lost 6 bases and 3 bases respectively, with 8 bases between them. The CDR3 protein is CASRNRDTGELFF. The CDR3 DNA sequence: TGTGCCAGTAGAAACCGGGACACCGGGGAGCTGTTTTTT. Supplemented by reference TRBV19 and TRBJ2-2, the full variable domain reads DGGITQSPKYLFRKEGQNVTLSCEQNLNHDAMYWYRQDPGQGLRLIYYSQIVNDFQKGDIAEGYSVSREKKESFPLTVTSAQKNPTAFYLCASRNRDTGELFFGEGSRLTVL.

This rearrangement joins TRBV3-1 to TRBJ1-4, with D hard to call. This CDR3 comprises 19 residues. Germline V gives CDR1 LGHDT, CDR2 YNNKEL (reference sequence). Deletions cut 2 bases from V and 8 bases from J, with 27 bases between. CDR3 sequence reads: CASSQLDGGTIGGREKLFF. The DNA of the CDR3 is TGTGCCAGCAGCCAATTGGACGGCGGAACTATAGGAGGTCGAGAAAAACTGTTTTTT.

This clonotype was seen just once. Given the absence of the conserved phenylalanine or tryptophan at the CDR3 end, a read error is likely. The DNA is left out, because the CDR3 cannot be placed on it with certainty; the CDR3 is given as TCRdb lists it. The chain employs TRBV29-1 and TRBJ1-2. From germline, CDR1 is SQVTM and CDR2 ANQGSEA. From its first to its last residue, the CDR3 has 15 amino acids. CDR3 region: CSAILIAHTNYGHTL.

The chain couples TRBV5-1 to TRBJ1-1; D not certain. Germline values: CDR1 SGHRS, CDR2 YFSETQ. The length of the CDR3 is 16 residues. V lost 4 bases and J 1 base, leaving 17 bases between the germline ends. DNA of the CDR3: TGCGCCAGCAGCAGGGAAGTCGGGCGGGCGAACACTGAAGCTTTCTTT. Its translation: CASSREVGRANTEAFF.